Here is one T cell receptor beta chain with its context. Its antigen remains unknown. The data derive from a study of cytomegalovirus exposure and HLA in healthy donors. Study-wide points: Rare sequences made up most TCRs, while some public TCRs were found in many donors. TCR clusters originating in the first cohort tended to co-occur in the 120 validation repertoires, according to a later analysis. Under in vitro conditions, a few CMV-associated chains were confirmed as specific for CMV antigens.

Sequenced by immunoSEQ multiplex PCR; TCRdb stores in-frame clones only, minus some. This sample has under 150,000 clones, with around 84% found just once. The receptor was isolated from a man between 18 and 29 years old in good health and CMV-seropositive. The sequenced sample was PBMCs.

The CDR3 sequence is CASSLDSRATNTEAFF. The CDR3 nucleotides are TGTGCCAGCAGCTTGGATTCCAGGGCGACGAACACTGAAGCTTTCTTT. The rearrangement links TRBV5-4 to TRBJ1-1; maybe TRBD1 (5 bases). The ends were cut back, 0 bases at V and 1 base at J, with 13 bases in the middle. Germline V gene sequence: CDR1 SGHNT, CDR2 YYREEE (reference sequence). The length of the CDR3 is 16 residues.